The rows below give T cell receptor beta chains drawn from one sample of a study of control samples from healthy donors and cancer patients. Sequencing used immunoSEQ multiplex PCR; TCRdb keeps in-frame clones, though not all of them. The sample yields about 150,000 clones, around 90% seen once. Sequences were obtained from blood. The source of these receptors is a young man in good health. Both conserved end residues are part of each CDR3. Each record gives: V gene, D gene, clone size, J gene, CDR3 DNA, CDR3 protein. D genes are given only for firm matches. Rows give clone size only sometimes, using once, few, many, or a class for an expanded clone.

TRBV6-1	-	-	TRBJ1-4	TGTGCCAGCAGTGAAGTCAGGAATGAAAAACTGTTTTTT	CASSEVRNEKLFF
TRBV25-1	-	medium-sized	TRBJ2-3	TGTGCCAGCAGTTATACAGAACCTAGCACAGATACGCAGTATTTT	CASSYTEPSTDTQYF
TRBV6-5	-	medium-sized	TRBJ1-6	TGTGCCAGCAGTTACTCCAGACTTCGAAATAATTCACCCCTCCACTTT	CASSYSRLRNNSPLHF
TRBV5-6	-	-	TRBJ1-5	TGTGCCAGCAGCTTGAGACAACTCAATCAGCCCCAGCATTTT	CASSLRQLNQPQHF
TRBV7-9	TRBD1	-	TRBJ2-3	TGTGCCAGCAGCCGGGACAGCAGAGACACAGATACGCAGTATTTT	CASSRDSRDTDTQYF
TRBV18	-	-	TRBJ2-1	TGTGCCAGCTCACAACAGGGCGGTGAGCAGTTCTTC	CASSQQGGEQFF
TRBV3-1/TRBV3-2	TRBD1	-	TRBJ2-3	TGTGCCAGCAGCTCCACAGGGGTGGTTATTACAGATACGCAGTATTTT	CASSSTGVVITDTQYF
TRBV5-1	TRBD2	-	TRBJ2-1	TGCGCCAGCAGCCTAGGGACTAGCGGGTTGGGACGCAATGAGCAGTTCTTC	CASSLGTSGLGRNEQFF
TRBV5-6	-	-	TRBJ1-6	TGTGCCAGCAGCTTGGTTGATTTGGGGAGCTCCTATAATTCACCCCTCCACTTT	CASSLVDLGSSYNSPLHF
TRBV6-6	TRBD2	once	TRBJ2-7	TGTGCCAGCAGTTCCTTGACGAGCGGGAGTTTCGACGAGCAGTACTTC	CASSSLTSGSFDEQYF
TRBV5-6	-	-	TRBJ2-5	TGTGCCAGCAGCCCAAAAACAGGATCCCAAGAGACCCAGTACTTC	CASSPKTGSQETQYF
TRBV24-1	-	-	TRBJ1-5	TGTGCCACCATGTCGGCACACAATCAGCCCCAGCATTTT	CATMSAHNQPQHF
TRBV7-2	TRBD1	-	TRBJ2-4	TGTGCCAGCAGCCAAGGGACAGGGGGTCCTTACATTCAGTACTTC	CASSQGTGGPYIQYF
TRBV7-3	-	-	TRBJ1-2	TGTGCCAGCAGCTACGACAGGAGCTATGGCTACACCTTC	CASSYDRSYGYTF
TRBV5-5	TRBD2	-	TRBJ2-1	TGTGCCAGCAGCCAGACTAGCGTATCCTACAATGAGCAGTTCTTC	CASSQTSVSYNEQFF
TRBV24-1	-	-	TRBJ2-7	TGTGCCACCAGTGATGACGGGAGCTCCTACGAGCAGTACTTC	CATSDDGSSYEQYF
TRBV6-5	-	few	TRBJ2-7	TGTGCCAGCAGTCACACGGACTCCTACGAGCAGTACTTC	CASSHTDSYEQYF